The 5 T cell receptor beta chains below come from one sample, sequenced in a study of blood T cell repertoires in COVID-19. Clones were read by immunoSEQ multiplex PCR, and TCRdb kept only the in-frame ones, dropping some. The table has about 99,000 clones, approximately 87% seen once. Sequenced input: peripheral blood. The receptors were gathered from a man aged 45-60 years with acute or convalescent COVID-19.

V and J are TRBV4-1 and TRBJ2-5; D is unclear. CDR3 length: 12 amino acids. V lost 0 bases and J 5 bases, leaving 4 bases between the germline ends. Germline V gene lookup returns CDR1 MGHRA and CDR2 YSYEKL. CDR3 in amino acids: CASSQDFETQYF. In DNA form, the CDR3 reads TGCGCCAGCAGCCAAGACTTTGAGACCCAGTACTTC.

CDR3 coding DNA: TGTGCCAGCCAACAGCCTAATGAAAAACTGTTTTTT. The encoded protein is CASQQPNEKLFF. The V call is TRBV7-8, the J call TRBJ1-4, with unresolved D. CDR1 is SGHVS, CDR2 FQNEAQ, per germline. The CDR3 has 12 amino acids. Between the trimmed V and J ends, which lost 8 bases and 3 bases, there was a span of 7 bases.

The rearrangement links TRBV5-1 to TRBJ1-1; D is unclear. The germline gives CDR1 SGHRS, CDR2 YFSETQ. CDR3 length equals 12 residues. Trimming cost V 3 bases and J 2 bases, with 5 bases left between them. CDR3 nucleotide sequence: TGCGCCAGCAGCTCGGGAAACACTGAAGCTTTCTTT. The encoded protein is CASSSGNTEAFF.

This clone was observed a single time. The J gene is TRBJ1-6, the V gene TRBV6-1; the match to TRBD1 covers 7 bases. The ends lost 4 bases at V and 5 bases at J; junction bases unmatched: 8. This CDR3 is 16 amino acids long. Per the germline V gene, CDR1 is MNHNS and CDR2 is SASEGT. The DNA of the CDR3 is TGTGCCAGCAGTGTCGGGGGACAGATAGATAATTCACCCCTCCACTTT. This gives the protein CASSVGGQIDNSPLHF.

J is TRBJ1-5 and V is TRBV30; TRBD1 aligns across 9 bases. After removal of 0 bases from V and 5 bases from J, the junction contained 5 bases not matched to a gene. The CDR3 loop spans 15 amino acids. The V gene's germline CDR1 is GTSNPN and CDR2 SVGIG (reference sequence). CDR3 sequence: CAWSVQGAFYQPQHF. CDR3 DNA sequence: TGTGCCTGGAGTGTACAGGGGGCGTTCTATCAGCCCCAGCATTTT.